This TCR delta chain was sequenced for a study of gamma-delta T cells after stem cell transplantation. Germline CDR1 is GEAIGNYY and CDR2 is EKD. Trimming cost V 3 bases and J 0 bases, with 13 bases left between them. The CDR3 totals 15 residues. By share of the sample, this clone is large. TCRdb reprocessed the RT-PCR reads using CATT. The table lists about 2,800 delta-chain clones, around 4.5% of them singletons. The receptor was isolated from a human donor. It is not recorded whose cells these are; they may come from a transplant donor. The chain couples TRDV2 to TRDJ1; D gene unclear. The sample comprised gamma-delta T cells. The CDR3 region has the DNA TGTGCCTGTGACCCCGTAGGGGCGTACACCGATAAACTCATCTTT. This translates into CACDPVGAYTDKLIF.